This T cell receptor (beta chain) was observed in a study of blood T cells in healthy people across ages. Across the study: Per two T cells, about one barcoded beta molecule was captured through template switching.

About this clonotype: The target antigen is unknown.

The CDR3 has 16 residues. V lost 5 bases to trimming and J lost 5 bases; unmatched junction nucleotides: 13. From germline, CDR1 is SGHTA and CDR2 FQGNSA. Primers used in a second PCR of about 7 to 12 cycles were a sample-barcoded 5' primer and a J-beta primer mix. MiXCR was run by TCRdb on the 5' RACE reads, yielding one entry per CDR3 protein. Among 1.5 million to 2 million distinct CDR3 sequences listed, 25% to 30% were seen once. Study observations and caveats: Expanded clonotype shifts may have been confounded, as the donors had an unknown CMV status. Naive T cell percentage showed a strong correlation with TCR beta diversity.

At least 7 million PBMCs were isolated per sample. The receptor's source is a woman in her 30s in good health. The sample taken for sequencing was blood. The chain couples TRBV7-2 to TRBJ1-2, with 8 bases identical to TRBD1. The CDR3, as DNA: TGTGCCAGCAGCCCCAGTGCCACCGACAGGGGATATGGCTACACCTTC. Translating gives CASSPSATDRGYGYTF.